Described below is a single T cell receptor (beta chain) sequence and its context. Construction of TCR beta libraries relied on iRepertoire HTBI primers and on Arm-PCR targeting CDR3 regions. MiXCR, applied by TCRdb to the multiplex PCR reads, yields one record per CDR3 protein. Of roughly 420,000 distinct CDR3 sequences in the sample, roughly 15% were seen once. Time point described: newly diagnosed GD, antithyroid drugs for less than 3 months. RNA isolated from PBMCs was used to make the TCR library. CDR3 length equals 15 residues. Germline values: CDR1 SGHDN, CDR2 FVKESK. The ends lost 3 bases at V and 5 bases at J; junction bases unmatched: 8. This specimen comes from a study of regulatory T cells in long-lasting Graves disease. The same sample was also used in a study of T cells in Graves' hyperthyroidism and ophthalmopathy. As reported in that work: Classification by a 13 V-J model distinguished ophthalmopathy from stable hyperthyroidism.

The sample consisted of peripheral blood mononuclear cells (PBMCs), taken at new diagnosis, from a patient treated with antithyroid drugs. This TCR was recovered from a woman aged 18-35 years with Graves disease. The rearrangement joins TRBV14 to TRBJ1-1; 8 positions match TRBD1. CDR3 nucleotide sequence: TGTGCCAGCAGCCAGGCCCGACAGGGGCGGACTGAAGCTTTCTTT. Amino acid sequence: CASSQARQGRTEAFF.